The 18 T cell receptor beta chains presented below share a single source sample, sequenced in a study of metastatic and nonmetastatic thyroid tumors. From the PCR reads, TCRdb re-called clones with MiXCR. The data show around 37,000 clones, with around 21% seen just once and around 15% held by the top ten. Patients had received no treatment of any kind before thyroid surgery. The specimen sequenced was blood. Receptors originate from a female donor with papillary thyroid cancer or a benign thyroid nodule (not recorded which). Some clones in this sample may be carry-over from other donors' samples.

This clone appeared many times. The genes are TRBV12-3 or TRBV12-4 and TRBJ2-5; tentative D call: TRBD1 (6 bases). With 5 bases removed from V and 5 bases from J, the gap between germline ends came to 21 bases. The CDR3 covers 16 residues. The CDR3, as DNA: TGTGCCAGCAGTCCCGGTTGGGGGCGGTCGTCGGAGACCCAGTACTTC. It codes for CASSPGWGRSSETQYF.

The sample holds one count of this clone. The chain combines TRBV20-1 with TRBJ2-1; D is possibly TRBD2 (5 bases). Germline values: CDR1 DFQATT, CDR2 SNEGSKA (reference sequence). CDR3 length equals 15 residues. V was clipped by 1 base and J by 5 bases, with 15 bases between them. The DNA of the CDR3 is TGCAGTGCTAGAGCTATCGGGATGGCCGACAATGAGCAGTTCTTC. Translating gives CSARAIGMADNEQFF.

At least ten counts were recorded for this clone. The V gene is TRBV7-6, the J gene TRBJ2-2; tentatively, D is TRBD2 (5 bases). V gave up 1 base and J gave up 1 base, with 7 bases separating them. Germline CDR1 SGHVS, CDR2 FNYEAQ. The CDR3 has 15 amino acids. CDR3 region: CASSLERRNTGELFF. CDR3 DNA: TGTGCCAGCAGCTTAGAGCGGAGGAACACCGGGGAGCTGTTTTTT.

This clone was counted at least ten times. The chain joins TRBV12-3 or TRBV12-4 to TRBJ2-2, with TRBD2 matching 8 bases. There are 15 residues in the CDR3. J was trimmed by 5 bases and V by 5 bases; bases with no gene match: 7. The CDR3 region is CASSPPGLVTGELFF. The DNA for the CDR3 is TGTGCCAGCAGTCCCCCGGGACTAGTTACCGGGGAGCTGTTTTTT.

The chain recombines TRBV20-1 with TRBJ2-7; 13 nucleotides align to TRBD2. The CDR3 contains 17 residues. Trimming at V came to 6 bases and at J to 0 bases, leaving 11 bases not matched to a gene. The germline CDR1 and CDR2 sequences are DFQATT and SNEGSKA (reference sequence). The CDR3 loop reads CSAPGLAGPGSSYEQYF. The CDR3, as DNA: TGCAGTGCCCCGGGACTAGCGGGGCCCGGGAGCTCCTACGAGCAGTACTTC.

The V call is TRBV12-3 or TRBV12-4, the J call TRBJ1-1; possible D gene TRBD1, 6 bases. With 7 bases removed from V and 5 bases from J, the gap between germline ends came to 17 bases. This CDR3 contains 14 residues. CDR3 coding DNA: TGTGCCAGCATCAAAGGGGCCAGGGGTACTGAAGCTTTCTTT. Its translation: CASIKGARGTEAFF.

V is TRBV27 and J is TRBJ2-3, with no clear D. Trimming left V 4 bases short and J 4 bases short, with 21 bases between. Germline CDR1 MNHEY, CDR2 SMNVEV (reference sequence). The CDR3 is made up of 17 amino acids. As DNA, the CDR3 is TGTGCCAGCAGTTCTCTTGTGGAACGGTGCGGATCAGATACGCAGTATTTT. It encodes CASSSLVERCGSDTQYF.

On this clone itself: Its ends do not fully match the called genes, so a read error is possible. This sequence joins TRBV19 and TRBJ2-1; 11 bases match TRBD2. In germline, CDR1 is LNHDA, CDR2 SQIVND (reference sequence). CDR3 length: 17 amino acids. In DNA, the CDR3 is TGTGCCAGTAGTATTGGAGTGGGACTAGCGGTCGCCAATGAGGAGTTCTTC. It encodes CASSIGVGLAVANEEFF.

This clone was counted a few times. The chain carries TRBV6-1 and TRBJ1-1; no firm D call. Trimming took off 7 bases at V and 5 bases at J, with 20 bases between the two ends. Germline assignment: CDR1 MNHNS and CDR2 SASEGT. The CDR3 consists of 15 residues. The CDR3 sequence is CASTPRSDEVTEAFF. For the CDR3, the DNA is TGTGCCAGCACCCCCCGGTCCGATGAGGTTACTGAAGCTTTCTTT.

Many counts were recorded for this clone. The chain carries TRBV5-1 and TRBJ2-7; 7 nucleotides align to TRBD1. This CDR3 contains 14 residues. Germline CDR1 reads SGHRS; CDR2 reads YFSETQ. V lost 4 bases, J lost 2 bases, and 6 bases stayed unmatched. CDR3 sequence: CASSPGTATYEQYF. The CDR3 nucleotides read TGCGCCAGCAGCCCAGGGACAGCTACCTACGAGCAGTACTTC.

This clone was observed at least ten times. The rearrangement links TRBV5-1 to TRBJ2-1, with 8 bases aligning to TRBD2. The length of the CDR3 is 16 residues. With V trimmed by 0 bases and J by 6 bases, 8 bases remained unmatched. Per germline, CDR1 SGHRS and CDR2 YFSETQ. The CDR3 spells CASSLGPAGVGNEQFF. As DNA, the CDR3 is TGCGCCAGCAGCTTGGGTCCAGCGGGAGTAGGCAATGAGCAGTTCTTC.

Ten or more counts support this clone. In DNA form, the CDR3 reads TGTGCCAGCAGCCAATCGGGGACCGGAGGCACTGAAGCTTTCTTT. Translating gives CASSQSGTGGTEAFF. The chain joins TRBV4-2 to TRBJ1-1, with D possibly matching TRBD1 (5 bases). Germline assignment: CDR1 LGHNA and CDR2 YNFKEQ. CDR3 length: 15 amino acids. V lost 2 bases and J lost 4, with 14 bases in between.

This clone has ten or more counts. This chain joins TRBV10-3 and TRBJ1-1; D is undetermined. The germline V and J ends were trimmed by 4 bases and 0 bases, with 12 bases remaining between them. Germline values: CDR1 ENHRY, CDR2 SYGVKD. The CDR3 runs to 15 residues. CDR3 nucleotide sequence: TGTGCCATCAGTGGGCAACAGATCATGAACACTGAAGCTTTCTTT. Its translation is CAISGQQIMNTEAFF.

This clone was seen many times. As DNA, the CDR3 is TGTGCCAGCAGCTTCTTAGCGGGAGGGCCTAGTGAGCAGTTCTTC. It specifies CASSFLAGGPSEQFF. V gene TRBV11-3 combines with J gene TRBJ2-1, with 11 bases fitting TRBD2. V lost 3 bases, J lost 9 bases, and 7 bases stayed unmatched. Germline CDR1 SGHNT, CDR2 YENEEA. The CDR3 consists of 15 residues.

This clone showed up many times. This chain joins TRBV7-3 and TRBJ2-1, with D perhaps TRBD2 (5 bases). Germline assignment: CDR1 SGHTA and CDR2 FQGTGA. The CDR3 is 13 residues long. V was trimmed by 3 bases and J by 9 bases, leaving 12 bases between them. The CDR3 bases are TGTGCCAGCAGCTTGGTAGGACGGGGTGAGCAGTTCTTC. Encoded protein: CASSLVGRGEQFF. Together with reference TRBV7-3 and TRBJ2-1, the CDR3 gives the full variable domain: GAGVSQTPSNKVTEKGKYVELRCDPISGHTALYWYRQSLGQGPEFLIYFQGTGAADDSGLPNDRFFAVRPEGSVSTLKIQRTERGDSAVYLCASSLVGRGEQFFGPGTRLTVL.

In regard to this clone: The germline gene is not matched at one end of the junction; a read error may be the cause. CDR3 in DNA: TGCGCCAGCATCTTGGGGGGGGTGGTCGTAGGATCACCCCTCCACTTT. The encoded protein is CASILGGVVVGSPLHF. This rearrangement joins TRBV5-1 to TRBJ1-6; D perhaps matches TRBD1 (5 bases). The length of the CDR3 is 16 residues. Germline assignment: CDR1 SGHRS and CDR2 YFSETQ.

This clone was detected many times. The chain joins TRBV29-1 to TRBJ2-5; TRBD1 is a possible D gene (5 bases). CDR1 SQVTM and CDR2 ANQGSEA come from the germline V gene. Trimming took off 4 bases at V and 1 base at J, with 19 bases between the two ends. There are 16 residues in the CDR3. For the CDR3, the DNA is TGCAGCGTTGGAGGCCCATGGGAACAGGCCCAAGAGACCCAGTACTTC. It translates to CSVGGPWEQAQETQYF.

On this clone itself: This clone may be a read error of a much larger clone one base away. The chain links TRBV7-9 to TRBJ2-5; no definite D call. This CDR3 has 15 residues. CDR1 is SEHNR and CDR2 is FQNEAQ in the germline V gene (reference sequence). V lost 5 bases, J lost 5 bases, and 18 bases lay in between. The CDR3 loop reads CASSPTVQNRETQYF. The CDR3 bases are TGTGCCAGCAGCCCAACGGTACAGAATAGGGAGACCCAGTACTTC.